The TCR beta chain described here comes from a study of T cell responses to AZD1222 COVID-19 vaccine. For this clone: What it binds is unknown.

Profiling relied on immunoSEQ multiplex PCR, and the TCRdb table lists in-frame clones only, not all of them. The sample carries 100,000 or so clones, 88% recorded once. Study results and caveats: Repertoires were obtained solely post-peak T cell response. Reports say nearly half of spike-specific TCRs go after unmutated variant regions. Among the donors, most were white British and more were female, and clonal diversity was possibly underestimated.

V was pared by 1 base and J by 1 base, with 11 bases between. The CDR3 has 16 amino acids. Looked up from germline, CDR1 is SGHVS and CDR2 is FQNEAQ. The chain recombines TRBV7-8 with TRBJ1-3; D may be TRBD1 (6 bases). The sequences come from peripheral blood, collected on day 0 of AZD1222 vaccination. The clonotype was recovered from an adult in good health. CDR3 sequence (DNA): TGTGCCAGCAGCTTAGGGACAGTTGTATCTGGAAACACCATATATTTT. It translates to CASSLGTVVSGNTIYF. Full variable domain (rest looked up from reference TRBV7-8 and TRBJ1-3): GAGVSQSPRYKVAKRGQDVALRCDPISGHVSLFWYQQALGQGPEFLTYFQNEAQLDKSGLPSDRFFAERPEGSVSTLKIQRTQQEDSAVYLCASSLGTVVSGNTIYFGEGSWLTVV.